The 20 T cell receptor beta chains reported below all come from one sample, sequenced in a study of blood T cells in healthy people across ages. Using a J-beta primer mix together with a sample-barcoded 5' primer, a second PCR was run for roughly 6 to 12 cycles. TCRdb re-called the 5' RACE reads through MiXCR, storing one row per CDR3 protein. The profile shows over 600,000 distinct CDR3 sequences, 35% to 60% of them singletons. Sequencing was done on a sample of blood. The origin of the receptors is a man aged 80 or over in good health.

The chain couples TRBV18 to TRBJ2-1; no firm D call. There are 14 residues in the CDR3. V shed 4 bases and J shed 10 bases, with 17 bases lying between them. The germline V gene encodes CDR1 KGHSH and CDR2 LQKENI. The CDR3 DNA sequence: TGTGCCAGCTCACTAAAAGCCTCCTCCTACGAGCAGTTCTTC. Protein sequence: CASSLKASSYEQFF.

The chain has TRBV12-3 or TRBV12-4 and TRBJ1-2; a weak D match, TRBD1 (6 bases). The CDR3 covers 13 residues. Trimming took 4 bases from V and 3 from J, leaving 9 bases between them. DNA of the CDR3: TGTGCCAGCAGTTACAGGGCCCACTATGGCTACACCTTC. Translated, it gives CASSYRAHYGYTF.

The J gene is TRBJ2-7, the V gene TRBV12-3 or TRBV12-4, with TRBD1 matching over 9 bases. The junction had 8 bases not matched to a gene; V was cut back by 9 bases and J by 5 bases. The CDR3 extends over 13 amino acids. DNA of the CDR3: TGTGCCAGTAGGAGGACAGGGGTCGACGAGCAGTACTTC. This codes for CASRRTGVDEQYF.

This clonotype was picked up a small number of times. The gene calls are TRBV6-2 or TRBV6-3 and TRBJ1-2; D gene unclear. This CDR3 is 17 amino acids long. CDR1 is MNHEY and CDR2 is SVGEGT in the germline V gene. V was clipped by 2 bases and J by 3 bases, with 19 bases between them. The CDR3 reads CASSYDPVKATHYGYTF. CDR3 DNA: TGTGCCAGCAGTTACGATCCCGTGAAGGCCACGCACTATGGCTACACCTTC.

To note about this clonotype: With a much larger clone just one base away, this may be a read error. J is TRBJ2-7 and V is TRBV28, with D possibly being TRBD1 or TRBD2 (6 bases each). Trimming took off 8 bases at V and 2 bases at J, with 22 bases between the two ends. There are 16 residues in the CDR3. Germline V CDR1 and CDR2: MDHEN, SYDVKM. The DNA for the CDR3 is TGTGCCAGCCAACGTCTTCCGGGGGCCACTCCCTACGAGCAGTACTTC. Translating it yields CASQRLPGATPYEQYF. Using reference TRBV28 and TRBJ2-7 for the parts outside the CDR3, the full variable domain is DVKVTQSSRYLVKRTGEKVFLECVQDMDHENMFWYRQDPGLGLRLIYFSYDVKMKEKGDIPEGYSVSREKKERFSLILESASTNQTSMYLCASQRLPGATPYEQYFGPGTRLTVT.

The chain employs TRBV27 and TRBJ1-2; no clear D. The germline V gene encodes CDR1 MNHEY and CDR2 SMNVEV (reference sequence). Trimming took 6 bases from V and 4 from J, leaving 15 bases between them. There are 14 residues in the CDR3. In DNA form, the CDR3 reads TGTGCCAGCAGCCTTACGAGGGCCTTCTATGGCTACACCTTC. As protein: CASSLTRAFYGYTF.

Regarding this clonotype: One junction end disagrees with the germline gene, perhaps due to a read error. The chain links TRBV5-6 to TRBJ2-3; 10 nucleotides agree with TRBD1. This CDR3 spans 14 amino acids. Per germline, CDR1 SGHDT and CDR2 YYEEEE. CDR3: CASSLGQGAHTQDF. The CDR3 region has the DNA TGTGCCAGCAGCTTGGGACAGGGGGCGCATACGCAGGATTTT.

This clonotype was seen more than once but under ten times. The rearrangement uses TRBV10-3 and TRBJ1-6; 8 nucleotides line up with TRBD1. J gave up 5 bases and V 5 bases, and 2 bases lay outside the gene matches. This CDR3 has 14 residues. Germline V gene lookup returns CDR1 ENHRY and CDR2 SYGVKD. The DNA for the CDR3 is TGTGCCATCAGTCAGGGGGCCCATAATTCACCCCTCCACTTT. It specifies CAISQGAHNSPLHF.

This clonotype was detected a few times. V gene TRBV12-3 or TRBV12-4 combines with J gene TRBJ1-2; D is possibly TRBD1 (5 bases). This CDR3 contains 13 residues. Trimming shortened V by 7 bases and J by 4 bases, and 13 bases separated the two germline ends. The chain's CDR3 is CASTRERGYGYTF. In DNA form, the CDR3 reads TGTGCCAGCACGCGGGAGAGGGGCTATGGCTACACCTTC.

This clonotype turned up a few times. The chain combines TRBV20-1 with TRBJ2-3, with 13 bases lining up with TRBD2. This CDR3 spans 16 amino acids. CDR1 is DFQATT, CDR2 SNEGSKA, per germline (reference sequence). V shed 6 bases, J shed 2 bases, and the junction held 8 bases outside the gene matches. CDR3 sequence: CSAETGLAGATDTQYF. The CDR3 DNA sequence: TGCAGTGCCGAAACAGGACTAGCGGGAGCCACAGATACGCAGTATTTT.

The chain has TRBV5-1 and TRBJ2-1; either TRBD1 or TRBD2 may supply D (6 bases each). Matching the DNA end better, TRBJ2-7 makes the J call doubtful. Germline assignment: CDR1 SGHRS and CDR2 YFSETQ. This CDR3 comprises 18 residues. The CDR3 loop reads CASSQTISGARTYNEQYF. The CDR3 DNA reads TGCGCCAGCAGCCAGACCATATCGGGGGCGAGGACTTACAATGAGCAGTACTTC.

About this clonotype itself: An end of the junction does not agree with germline; a read error may underlie this. The V call is TRBV11-2, the J call TRBJ2-3; TRBD1 might be the D (5 bases). The CDR3 covers 12 residues. Germline CDR1 and CDR2: SGHAT and FQNNGV. The CDR3 region has the DNA TGTGCCTGCAGCTTTCCAGGGTATTTACAGTATTTT. Protein product: CACSFPGYLQYF.

The chain carries TRBV7-9 and TRBJ2-7, with a possible D match to TRBD2 (5 bases). The V and J ends lost 5 bases and 7 bases respectively, with 12 bases between them. Per the germline V gene, CDR1 is SEHNR and CDR2 is FQNEAQ (reference sequence). The CDR3 is 12 amino acids. CDR3 sequence: CASSPDSWEQYF. CDR3 nucleotide sequence: TGTGCCAGCAGCCCGGACTCCTGGGAGCAGTACTTC.

This chain connects TRBV7-2 to TRBJ2-7; perhaps TRBD2 as D (5 bases). V shed 2 bases and J shed 5 bases, with 16 bases lying between them. The CDR3 has 15 residues. CDR1 is SGHTA and CDR2 is FQGNSA in the germline V gene. DNA for the CDR3: TGTGCCAGCAGCTTATCAACGGGGAGCTTTAACGAGCAGTACTTC. This codes for CASSLSTGSFNEQYF.

This clonotype turned up a few times. The V call is TRBV1, the J call TRBJ2-1; no check of the table's D call, TRBD1, against the DNA was made. TRBV1 is given as a pseudogene. The CDR3 covers 14 residues. CDR3 bases: TGCACCAGCAGCCCCGACAGGGCAGCCAATGAGCAGTTCTTC. Residues: CTSSPDRAANEQFF.

This chain uses TRBV28 with TRBJ2-2; 9 nucleotides agree with TRBD1. V gave up 7 bases and J gave up 6 bases; unmatched junction bases: 6. The length of the CDR3 is 14 residues. Germline V gene sequence: CDR1 MDHEN, CDR2 SYDVKM. CDR3 region: CASILQGASGELFF. Written as DNA, the CDR3 is TGTGCCAGCATTCTACAGGGGGCTTCCGGGGAGCTGTTTTTT.

As concerns this clonotype: A single base separates this from a much larger clone, so it may be a read error. This rearrangement joins TRBV3-1 to TRBJ2-7; possibly TRBD2 for D (6 bases). The CDR3 extends over 17 amino acids. Germline CDR1 reads LGHDT; CDR2 reads YNNKEL (reference sequence). Trimming left V 4 bases short and J 10 bases short, with 29 bases between. CDR3 residues: CASSPRGSVGGREAQYF. The DNA of the CDR3 is TGTGCCAGCAGCCCCCGGGGGTCGGTAGGTGGTCGAGAGGCCCAGTACTTC.

This clonotype was observed at least ten times. The chain recombines TRBV10-1 with TRBJ2-3; D ambiguous. The V end was cut by 6 bases, the J end by 9 bases, with 10 bases between. CDR1 is WNHNN, CDR2 SYGVQD, per germline (reference sequence). The CDR3 totals 11 residues. This CDR3 reads CASSPGHTQYF. DNA of the CDR3: TGCGCCAGCAGCCCGGGTCACACGCAGTATTTT.

The gene calls are TRBV7-2 and TRBJ2-3; unclear D gene. CDR1 and CDR2 from the germline V gene are SGHTA and FQGNSA. The CDR3 has 15 amino acids. The ends were cut back, 4 bases at V and 1 base at J, with 12 bases in the middle. CDR3 DNA: TGTGCCAGCAGCTCCAGGATTCACCGCACAGATACGCAGTATTTT. Translated, it gives CASSSRIHRTDTQYF.

The genes are TRBV20-1 and TRBJ1-5, with a possible D match to TRBD1 (6 bases). The V end lost 2 bases, the J end lost 1 base, and 15 bases lay between the germline ends. CDR3 length: 16 residues. Per the germline V gene, CDR1 is DFQATT and CDR2 is SNEGSKA (reference sequence). Written as DNA, the CDR3 is TGCAGTGCTAGACATGTGCGGGGGCAGAGCAATCAGCCCCAGCATTTT. It specifies CSARHVRGQSNQPQHF.